This T cell receptor beta chain stems from a study of identical twins. Study results and caveats: Potential partial confounding of zero-insertion analyses by invariant MAIT and iNKT cells was noted. Fewer insertions characterized abundant cord blood beta clonotypes, whereas memory repertoires showed none.

This clonotype has only a few counts. Its antigen is undetermined. TCRdb independently ran MiXCR on the 5' RACE reads; one entry per CDR3 protein. Of about 290,000 distinct CDR3 sequences listed, roughly 9% are singletons. The data also belong to a second study, concerning yellow fever vaccine responses in identical twins.

This receptor was taken from a woman younger than 35 in good health. The sample consisted of CD8+ T cells sorted from blood.

CDR3 residues: CSVEAGRSEKLFF. The CDR3 bases are TGCAGCGTTGAAGCAGGGAGGAGTGAAAAACTGTTTTTT. This chain uses TRBV29-1 with TRBJ1-4, with D possibly being TRBD1 (5 bases). The CDR3 consists of 13 residues. V was clipped by 1 base and J by 7 bases, with 10 bases between them. Germline assignment: CDR1 SQVTM and CDR2 ANQGSEA. Full variable domain (missing parts from reference TRBV29-1 and TRBJ1-4): SAVISQKPSRDICQRGTSLTIQCQVDSQVTMMFWYRQQPGQSLTLIATANQGSEATYESGFVIDKFPISRPNLTFSTLTVSNMSPEDSSIYLCSVEAGRSEKLFFGSGTQLSVL.